This T cell receptor (beta chain) was obtained from a study of breast tumors, draining lymph nodes, adjacent tissues. This CDR3 is built from 16 residues. Trimming removed 0 bases from V and 2 bases from J; junction bases left unmatched: 8. Germline CDR1 DFQATT, CDR2 SNEGSKA (reference sequence). Samples came from axillary lymph nodes draining the breast cancer. MiXCR, applied by TCRdb to the multiplex PCR reads, yields one record per CDR3 protein. The table has approximately 300,000 distinct CDR3 sequences, over 30% seen once. The table lists this clonotype with many counts. Antigen: not known. Study-wide results and caveats: Findings are consistent with lymph node origin and intratumoral expansion of most tumor T cells. Tumor and nontumor repertoires were significantly more similar in luminal-like than in basal-like breast cancer.

V usage is TRBV20-1 and J usage is TRBJ2-3, with 7 bases matching TRBD2. The sample consisted of axillary lymph node tissue. This TCR came from a female donor with breast cancer. Some clones in this sample may be carry-over from other donors' samples. The CDR3 region has the DNA TGCAGTGCTAGAGATCCCGGACTAGGGCACACAGATACGCAGTATTTT. Protein sequence: CSARDPGLGHTDTQYF.